Detailed here is one TCR beta chain. What it binds is unknown. The CDR3 contains 13 residues. V gave up 4 bases and J gave up 3 bases, with 9 bases separating them. Germline CDR1 ENHRY, CDR2 SYGVKD. This entry comes from a study of beta chain features in type 1 diabetes. Study outcomes and limitations: Within each of all four CD4+ subsets, Type 1 diabetes patients had TCRB CDR3s that were moderately but significantly shorter.

The study reverse transcribed the entire isolated RNA, so it sequenced expressed TCRB transcripts. Clones were read by immunoSEQ multiplex PCR, and TCRdb kept only the in-frame ones, dropping some. The data show 850,000 to 900,000 clones, 15% to 20% seen once. The chain combines TRBV10-3 with TRBJ2-5; D uncertain. The receptor was isolated from a woman under 30 in good health. The sequencing sample was made of naive CD4+ T cells from blood. This CDR3 is CAISVRAEETQYF. The CDR3 DNA sequence: TGTGCCATCAGTGTTCGGGCGGAAGAGACCCAGTACTTC.